This T cell receptor beta chain was found in a study of blood T cell repertoires in COVID-19. About the study: Sites in the United States, Italy and Spain provided acute and convalescent COVID-19 samples. T cells, B-cell-depleted T cells, or PBMCs supplied cDNA or gDNA.

Original processing methods: The authors estimated nucleated cell counts from reference gene primer amplification. Sequenced by immunoSEQ multiplex PCR; TCRdb stores in-frame clones only, minus some. That table gives V, J and clone size, and the DNA gave D and trimming. The profile shows some 100,000 clones, 80% to 90% of them singletons. Input material: peripheral blood. This TCR came from a human donor in a cohort sampled during active COVID-19.

This CDR3 reads CASSLMAPTDTQYF. In DNA form, the CDR3 reads TGTGCCAGCAGTTTAATGGCCCCCACAGATACGCAGTATTTT. This chain links TRBV27 with TRBJ2-3; D remains unclear. The CDR3 extends over 14 amino acids. CDR1 MNHEY and CDR2 SMNVEV come from the germline V gene (reference sequence). The ends were cut back, 2 bases at V and 2 bases at J, with 8 bases in the middle.